This T cell receptor beta chain emerged from a study of T cell responses to AZD1222 COVID-19 vaccine. Study-wide points: Females made up more of the donors, who were largely white British, and clonal diversity may have come out too low. The number of AZD1222 recipients seropositive at baseline was only five to seven. Vaccine-associated CD4 TCRs ranged over spike, dominating at 160-218 and 743-854. Spike-specific TCR breadth and depth went up after people got two AZD1222 doses.

Trimming took off 4 bases at V and 6 bases at J, with 15 bases between the two ends. This CDR3 is 15 amino acids long. Germline V lookup: CDR1 SGHDN, CDR2 FVKESK. The assay was immunoSEQ multiplex PCR, and TCRdb's table has in-frame clones only and misses some. The table lists some 180,000 clones, roughly nine tenths of them singletons. Comments on this clone: Its antigen is as yet unknown.

The input for sequencing was peripheral blood, taken 28 days after the second dose of the MenACWY control vaccine. This sequence joins TRBV14 and TRBJ2-2; D is uncertain. The receptor's source is an adult who received the MenACWY meningococcal vaccine as a control. The DNA for the CDR3 is TGTGCCAGCAGCCCACTCGCCGCGAGGTCCGGGGAGCTGTTTTTT. It specifies CASSPLAARSGELFF.